The source of this TCR beta chain is a study of control samples from healthy donors and cancer patients. Repertoires were generated with immunoSEQ multiplex PCR, while TCRdb's copy carries only in-frame clones and drops some. The sample consists of 180,000 or so clones, 75% to 95% of them appearing once. The receptor's source is a woman in her 30s in good health. The sequencing sample was made of blood.

The CDR3 DNA reads as TGTGCTAGTGGTTTGGGGACAGGGGCCTACGAGCAGTACTTC. Amino acids: CASGLGTGAYEQYF. The chain is built from TRBV12-5 and TRBJ2-7; 9 bases are a match to TRBD1. The CDR3 runs to 14 residues. V shed 1 base, J shed 2 bases, and the junction held 0 bases outside the gene matches. Germline assignment: CDR1 LGHNT and CDR2 FRNRAP. The variable domain in full, completed from reference TRBV12-5 and TRBJ2-7, reads DARVTQTPRHKVTEMGQEVTMRCQPILGHNTVFWYRQTMMQGLELLAYFRNRAPLDDSGMPKDRFSAEMPDATLATLKIQPSEPRDSAVYFCASGLGTGAYEQYFGPGTRLTVT.